This T cell receptor (beta chain) emerged from a study of blood T cell repertoires in COVID-19. Looking at the study overall: The analysed material was cDNA or gDNA that came from T cells, B-cell-depleted T cells, or PBMCs.

In the source study's methods: Counts of nucleated cells, estimated from reference gene primer amplification, were obtained. Profiled with immunoSEQ multiplex PCR; TCRdb holds only in-frame clones, not every one. For V, J and clone size, that table is used; D and trimming come from the DNA. The sample carries tens of thousands of clones, 80% to 90% recorded once. Germline lookup yields CDR1 SGHKS and CDR2 YYEKEE (reference sequence). V gave up 5 bases and J gave up 4 bases; unmatched junction bases: 5. The CDR3 sequence is 14 residues long. Sequenced sample: peripheral blood. The rearrangement joins TRBV5-5 to TRBJ2-2; 7 bases align to TRBD1. The TCR sequence derives from a human donor with active COVID-19. The donor label of this sample is uncertain. CDR3 coding DNA: TGTGCCAGCAGTAAGGGGGCCTTCACCGGGGAGCTGTTTTTT. Amino acids: CASSKGAFTGELFF.